This T cell receptor (beta chain) was documented in a study of T-cell reconstitution after alpha-beta-depleted transplantation in children. CDR3 size: 11 residues. V lost 10 bases, J lost 5 bases, and 11 bases lay in between. This clonotype was detected a few times. Its cognate antigen is unknown. The study, taken as a whole, reports: Newly made T cells mostly supplied T-cell counts and diversity one year after transplant. After transplant, high TCRbeta diversity at day 60 in some patients arose from surviving recipient T cells and thymic progenitors. After transplant, at about two months, alpha-beta T cells were reportedly derived from several hundred expanded graft clones.

The TCRbeta library was prepared with unique molecular identifiers. TCRdb redid the calling of the PCR reads with MiXCR, one entry per CDR3 protein. The sample yields about 980,000 distinct CDR3 sequences, roughly 29% seen once. This rearrangement joins TRBV12-3 or TRBV12-4 to TRBJ1-1; TRBD1 might be the D (5 bases). This sequence originates from a boy under two years old who had a stem cell transplant for SCID, so the T cells may come from the graft donor. Here the sequenced sample was PBMCs, mostly from graft donor cells, taken 360 days after TCRalphabeta/CD19-depleted stem cell transplant. CDR3 loop: CATPGSTEAFF. CDR3 bases: TGTGCCACCCCAGGGAGTACTGAAGCTTTCTTT.